Sequencing of this TCR beta chain was carried out in a study of T cell changes during pregnancy in multiple sclerosis. Produced via immunoSEQ multiplex PCR; TCRdb's table is partial and in-frame only. The table shows tens of thousands of clones, with almost 95% occurring only once. The length of the CDR3 is 19 residues. V lost 1 base and J lost 4; bases outside the gene matches: 9. Germline V CDR1 and CDR2: SGHTA, FQGNSA. The TCR was taken from a female donor in good health, enrolled as a control in a pregnancy study. Material: peripheral blood, obtained in the third trimester of pregnancy. The V call is TRBV7-2, the J call TRBJ2-6; TRBD1 matches at 11 bases. CDR3 sequence (DNA): TGTGCCAGCAGCTTAGGGACAGGGGGCGCCGGGGCCGGGGCCAACGTCCTGACTTTC. It translates to CASSLGTGGAGAGANVLTF.